This TCR beta chain was sequenced in a study of T cell responses to AZD1222 COVID-19 vaccine. General study results and limits: After the peak T cell response, and only then, were repertoires sampled. Seropositive AZD1222 recipients at baseline numbered only 6 or 7. Spike-specific TCR breadth and depth were elevated following two AZD1222 doses.

Combined were second doses at about 4 or about 12 weeks. This CDR3 is built from 13 residues. Germline CDR1 reads GTSNPN; CDR2 reads SVGIG (reference sequence). The ends were cut back, 0 bases at V and 5 bases at J, with 10 bases in the middle. Clones were read by immunoSEQ multiplex PCR, and TCRdb kept only the in-frame ones, dropping some. This sample has approximately 150,000 clones, with 92% found just once. With respect to this clone: Its specificity is not known. The same CDR3 is also encoded by other DNA sequences in this sample.

The material sequenced was peripheral blood, taken 28 days after the second AZD1222 dose. This rearrangement joins TRBV30 to TRBJ2-5; D unresolved. This clonotype was sampled from an adult who received the AZD1222 COVID-19 vaccine. The CDR3: CAWSVRGRETQYF. The CDR3 nucleotides are TGTGCCTGGAGTGTACGAGGCAGGGAGACCCAGTACTTC.